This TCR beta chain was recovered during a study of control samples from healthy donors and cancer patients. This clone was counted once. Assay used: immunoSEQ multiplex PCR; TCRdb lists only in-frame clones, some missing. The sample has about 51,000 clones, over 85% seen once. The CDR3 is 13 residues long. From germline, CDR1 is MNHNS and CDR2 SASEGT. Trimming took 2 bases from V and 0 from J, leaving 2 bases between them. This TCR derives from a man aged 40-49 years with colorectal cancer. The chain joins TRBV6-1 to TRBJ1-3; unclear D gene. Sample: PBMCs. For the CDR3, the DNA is TGTGCCAGCAGTGAATTCTCTGGAAACACCATATATTTT. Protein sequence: CASSEFSGNTIYF.